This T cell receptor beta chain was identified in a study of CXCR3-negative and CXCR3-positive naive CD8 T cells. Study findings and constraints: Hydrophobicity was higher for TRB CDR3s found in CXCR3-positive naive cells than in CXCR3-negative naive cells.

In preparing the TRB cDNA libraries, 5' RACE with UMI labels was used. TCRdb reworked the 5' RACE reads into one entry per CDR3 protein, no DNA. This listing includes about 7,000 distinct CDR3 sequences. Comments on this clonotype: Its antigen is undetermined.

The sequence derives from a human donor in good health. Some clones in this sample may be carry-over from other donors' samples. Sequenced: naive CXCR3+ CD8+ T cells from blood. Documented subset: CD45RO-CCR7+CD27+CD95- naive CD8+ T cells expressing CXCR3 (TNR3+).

CDR3 in amino acids: CASRSLVGGLDTQYF. The rearrangement uses TRBV6-6 and TRBJ2-3; the D call of TRBD2 rests on TCRdb alone, since no DNA is present to check it. Germline V CDR1 and CDR2: MNHNY, SVGAGI (reference sequence). The CDR3 covers 15 residues.